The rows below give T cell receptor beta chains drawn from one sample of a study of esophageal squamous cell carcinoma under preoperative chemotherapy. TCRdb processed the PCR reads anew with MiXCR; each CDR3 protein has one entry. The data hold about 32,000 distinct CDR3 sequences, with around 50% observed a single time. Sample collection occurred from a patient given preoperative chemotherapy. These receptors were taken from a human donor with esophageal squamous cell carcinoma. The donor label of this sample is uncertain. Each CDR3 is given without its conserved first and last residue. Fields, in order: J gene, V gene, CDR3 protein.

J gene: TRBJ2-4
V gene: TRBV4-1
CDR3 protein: ASSLGAGALNEQY

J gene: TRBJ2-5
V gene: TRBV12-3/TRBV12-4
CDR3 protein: ASSSRDRVLETQY

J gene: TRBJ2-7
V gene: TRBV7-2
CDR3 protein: ASSLNPIGAWEQY

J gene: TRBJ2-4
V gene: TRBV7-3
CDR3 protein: ASSPGTGVGAKNTQY

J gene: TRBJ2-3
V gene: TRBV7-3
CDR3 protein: ASSLRPGADTQY

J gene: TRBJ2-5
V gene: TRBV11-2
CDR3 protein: ASSQWRGVEETQY

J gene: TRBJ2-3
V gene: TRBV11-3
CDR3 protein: ASSLGVGAGDVDTQY

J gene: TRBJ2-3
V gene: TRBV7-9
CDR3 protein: ASSSLDRGADTQY

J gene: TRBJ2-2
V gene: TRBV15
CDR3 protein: ATSRDGRSTGELY

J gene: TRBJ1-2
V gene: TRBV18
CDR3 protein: ASSLDRRMYGYT

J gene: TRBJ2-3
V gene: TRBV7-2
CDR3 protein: ASSTQTGPPGTQY

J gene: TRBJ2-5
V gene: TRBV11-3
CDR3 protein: ASSSRPETQY

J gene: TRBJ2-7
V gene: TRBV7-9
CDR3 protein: ASSFNRDRGPSREQY

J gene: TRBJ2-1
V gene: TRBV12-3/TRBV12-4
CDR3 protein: ASSFIHNEQF

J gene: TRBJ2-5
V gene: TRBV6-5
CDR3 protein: ASSYSRRQYQETQY

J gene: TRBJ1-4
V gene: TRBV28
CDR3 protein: ASSHRDSLNEKLF

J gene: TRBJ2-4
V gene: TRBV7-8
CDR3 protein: ASSNLGGGAEDMQY

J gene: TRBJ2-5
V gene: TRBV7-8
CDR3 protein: ASSPGTSGVQDTQY

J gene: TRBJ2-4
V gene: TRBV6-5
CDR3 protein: ASSFDRRGIQY

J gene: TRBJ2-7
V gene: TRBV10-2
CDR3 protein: ASSERGLAGGLSYEQY

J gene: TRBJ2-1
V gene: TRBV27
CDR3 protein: ASHLGGRAWNEQF

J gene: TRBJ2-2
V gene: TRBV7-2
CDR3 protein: ASSLGAGTLKTGAQF

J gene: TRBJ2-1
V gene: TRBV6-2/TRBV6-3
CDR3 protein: ASSQIAGGGNEQF

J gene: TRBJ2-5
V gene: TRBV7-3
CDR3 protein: ASSVTHQETQY

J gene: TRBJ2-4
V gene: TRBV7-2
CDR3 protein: GGTRLGTKDIQY

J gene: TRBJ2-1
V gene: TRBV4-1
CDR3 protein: ASSQDGEGAGSYNEQF

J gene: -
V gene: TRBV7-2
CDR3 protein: AGLVGRAKDIQY

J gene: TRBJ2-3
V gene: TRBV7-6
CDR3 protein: GSQAVSTDKQY

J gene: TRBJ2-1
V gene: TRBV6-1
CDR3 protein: ASSEESSSGGEQF

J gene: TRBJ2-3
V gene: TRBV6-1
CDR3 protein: ASSETSGSHTQY

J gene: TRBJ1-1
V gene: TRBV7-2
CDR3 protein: ASSLAGGGHLNTEAF

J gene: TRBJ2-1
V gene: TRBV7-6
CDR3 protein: ASTLQRGSSGEQF

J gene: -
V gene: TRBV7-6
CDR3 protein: ASSIGTDNTGEQY

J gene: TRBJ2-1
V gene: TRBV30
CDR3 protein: AWKPGLTFNEQF

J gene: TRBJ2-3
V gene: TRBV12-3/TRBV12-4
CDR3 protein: AGGHGGLSTDTQY

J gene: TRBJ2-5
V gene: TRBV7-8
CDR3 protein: ASSAQLLVGEQY

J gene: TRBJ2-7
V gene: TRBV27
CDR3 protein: ASSLLAFSYEQY

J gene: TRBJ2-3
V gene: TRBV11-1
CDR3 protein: ASSHDTKGSTQY

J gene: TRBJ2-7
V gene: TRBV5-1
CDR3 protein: ASSLEGDPENEQY

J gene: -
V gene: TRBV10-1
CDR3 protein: ASSESHDSSYEQY

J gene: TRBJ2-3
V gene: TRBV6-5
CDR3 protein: ASSYSYQELGTDTQY

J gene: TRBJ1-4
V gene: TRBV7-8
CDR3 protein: ASSWTTTNEKLF

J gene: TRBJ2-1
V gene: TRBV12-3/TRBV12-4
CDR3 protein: ASRATGGRDQETQY

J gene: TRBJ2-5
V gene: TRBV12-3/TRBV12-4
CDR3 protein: ASSTLTGFPETQY

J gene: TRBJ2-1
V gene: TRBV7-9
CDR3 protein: ASSLFHVAGNNEQF